The rows below give T cell receptor beta chains drawn from one sample of a study of CD8 T cells in Susac syndrome. One entry per CDR3 protein, called by TCRdb with MiXCR from the immunoSEQ multiplex PCR reads. There are 180,000 or so distinct CDR3 sequences in the sample; around 94% occur only once, and 0.099% lies in the top ten. Sequencing was performed on CD4+ T cells from PBMCs. Receptor source: a human donor with Susac syndrome. Each CDR3 is given with its conserved first and last residue. D genes are given only for firm matches. Some rows have no size entry. The others give once, few or many, or a class for an expanded clone.

CDR3: CSAQNPSTDTQYF
DNA: TGCAGTGCTCAGAACCCTAGCACAGATACGCAGTATTTT
D: -
J: TRBJ2-3
V: TRBV20-1
size: -

CDR3: CSARVRTGVNEQYF
DNA: TGCAGTGCTAGAGTCAGGACAGGGGTAAACGAGCAGTACTTC
D: TRBD1
J: TRBJ2-7
V: TRBV20-1
size: -

CDR3: CASSQLGWETQYF
DNA: TGTGCCAGCAGCCAATTGGGATGGGAGACCCAGTACTTC
D: -
J: TRBJ2-5
V: TRBV14
size: -

CDR3: CSASIGPGGARGYTF
DNA: TGCAGTGCTAGTATTGGGCCAGGGGGCGCGCGTGGCTACACCTTC
D: TRBD1
J: TRBJ1-2
V: TRBV20-1
size: -

CDR3: CASSLGHRESFF
DNA: TGTGCCAGCAGCTTGGGGCACAGGGAATCTTTCTTT
D: -
J: TRBJ1-1
V: TRBV5-6
size: -

CDR3: CASSLQNANTGELFF
DNA: TGTGCCAGCTCACTACAAAATGCGAACACCGGGGAGCTGTTTTTT
D: -
J: TRBJ2-2
V: TRBV18
size: -

CDR3: CASSQLTGNYGYTF
DNA: TGTGCCAGCAGCCAGTTAACAGGGAACTATGGCTACACCTTC
D: -
J: TRBJ1-2
V: TRBV4-2
size: once

CDR3: CASSPGILAAEQYF
DNA: TGTGCCAGCTCACCAGGGATTCTAGCAGCCGAGCAGTACTTC
D: -
J: TRBJ2-7
V: TRBV18
size: -

CDR3: CASSPIGRPQETQYF
DNA: TGTGCCAGCAGCCCGATCGGCCGGCCTCAAGAGACCCAGTACTTC
D: -
J: TRBJ2-5
V: TRBV3-1
size: -

CDR3: CASSQGQTLLNEQFF
DNA: TGCGCCAGCAGCCAAGGACAGACCTTACTGAATGAGCAGTTCTTC
D: -
J: TRBJ2-1
V: TRBV4-1
size: -

CDR3: CSASDRGRDEQYF
DNA: TGCAGCGCTTCAGACAGGGGTCGAGACGAGCAGTACTTC
D: TRBD1
J: TRBJ2-7
V: TRBV29-1
size: -

CDR3: CSAREAGQTSQPQHF
DNA: TGCAGTGCTAGAGAGGCAGGGCAGACTAGTCAGCCCCAGCATTTT
D: -
J: TRBJ1-5
V: TRBV20-1
size: -

CDR3: CASTLDRTWSLHF
DNA: TGTGCCAGCACCCTGGACAGGACGTGGTCCCTCCACTTT
D: TRBD1
J: TRBJ1-6
V: TRBV6-6
size: -

CDR3: CASSFQGALLTEAFF
DNA: TGTGCCAGCAGTTTCCAGGGGGCGCTTCTAACTGAAGCTTTCTTT
D: TRBD1
J: TRBJ1-1
V: TRBV27
size: -

CDR3: CASMTGVGYGYTF
DNA: TGTGCCAGCATGACAGGGGTCGGCTATGGCTACACCTTC
D: TRBD1
J: TRBJ1-2
V: TRBV2
size: -

CDR3: CASSLSANYGYTF
DNA: TGTGCCAGCAGTTTAAGCGCTAACTATGGCTACACCTTC
D: -
J: TRBJ1-2
V: TRBV12-3/TRBV12-4
size: -

CDR3: CASNSQPQHF
DNA: TGTGCCAGTAACAGTCAGCCCCAGCATTTT
D: -
J: TRBJ1-5
V: TRBV19
size: once

CDR3: CATSRGGLAAYEQYF
DNA: TGTGCCACCAGCAGAGGTGGACTAGCCGCCTACGAGCAGTACTTC
D: TRBD2
J: TRBJ2-7
V: TRBV15
size: -

CDR3: CASSAGASSDRTDTQYF
DNA: TGCGCCAGCAGCGCCGGGGCCTCCTCAGACCGCACAGATACGCAGTATTTT
D: -
J: TRBJ2-3
V: TRBV5-1
size: -

CDR3: CASSWASGGASADTQYF
DNA: TGCGCCAGCAGCTGGGCTAGCGGGGGGGCATCCGCAGATACGCAGTATTTT
D: TRBD2
J: TRBJ2-3
V: TRBV5-1
size: -

CDR3: CASSPRNMNTGELFF
DNA: TGTGCCAGCAGCCCTAGAAACATGAACACCGGGGAGCTGTTTTTT
D: -
J: TRBJ2-2
V: TRBV12-3/TRBV12-4
size: -

CDR3: CASSASGTVRTPLHF
DNA: TGTGCCAGCAGCGCCTCCGGGACGGTTAGGACACCCCTCCACTTT
D: -
J: TRBJ1-6
V: TRBV11-1
size: -

CDR3: CSARTDRGNTIYF
DNA: TGCAGTGCACGGACAGACCGTGGAAACACCATATATTTT
D: -
J: TRBJ1-3
V: TRBV20-1
size: -

CDR3: CASSITQDTIYF
DNA: TGTGCCAGCAGTATAACACAGGACACCATATATTTT
D: -
J: TRBJ1-3
V: TRBV28
size: -

CDR3: CSALQDLGQPQHF
DNA: TGCAGTGCTCTACAGGATTTAGGTCAGCCCCAGCATTTT
D: -
J: TRBJ1-5
V: TRBV20-1
size: -

CDR3: CASSPGVGLEQYF
DNA: TGCGCCAGCAGCCCGGGAGTGGGGTTGGAGCAGTACTTC
D: -
J: TRBJ2-7
V: TRBV5-1
size: -

CDR3: CASSLGGNRAYEQYF
DNA: TGTGCCAGCAGTTTGGGGGGAAACCGGGCCTACGAGCAGTACTTC
D: -
J: TRBJ2-7
V: TRBV28
size: -

CDR3: CASNTGVLNTEAFF
DNA: TGTGCCAGCAACACAGGAGTCCTGAACACTGAAGCTTTCTTT
D: -
J: TRBJ1-1
V: TRBV12-3/TRBV12-4
size: -